These 20 T cell receptor beta chains came from one sample sequenced in a study of cytomegalovirus exposure and HLA in healthy donors (dated by TCRdb to about 2017). The library was generated by the immunoSEQ multiplex PCR assay. Entries here come from immuneACCESS through TCRdb and include only in-frame sequences with V and J called. Some clones fail to appear in such tables; in the studies checked, an unresolved V gene covers under half of the shortfall, and the cause of the remainder is unknown. The table for this sample lists about 220,000 clones; just over 90% of them were counted only once. The ten largest clonotypes hold 1.1% of the sample. Material for sequencing was PBMCs. The receptors shown here come from a woman aged 18-29 years in good health and CMV-seronegative.

The chain is built from TRBV11-2 and TRBJ2-1; D may be TRBD2 (6 bases). Trimming removed 6 bases from V and 5 bases from J, with 20 bases in between. Germline V gene data show CDR1 as SGHAT and CDR2 as FQNNGV. The CDR3 sequence is 16 residues long. CDR3 amino acids: CASSPALAEVNNEQFF. DNA of the CDR3: TGTGCCAGCAGTCCCGCCTTAGCGGAAGTCAACAATGAGCAGTTCTTC. The whole variable domain, remainder taken from reference TRBV11-2 and TRBJ2-1, is EAGVAQSPRYKIIEKRQSVAFWCNPISGHATLYWYQQILGQGPKLLIQFQNNGVVDDSQLPKDRFSAERLKGVDSTLKIQPAKLEDSAVYLCASSPALAEVNNEQFFGPGTRLTVL.

The rearrangement links TRBV7-2 to TRBJ2-2, with a weak D call TRBD1 (6 bases). The CDR3 contains 16 residues. Looked up from germline, CDR1 is SGHTA and CDR2 is FQGNSA. The V end was cut by 1 base, the J end by 4 bases, with 13 bases between. The CDR3 spells CASSLVPGVITGELFF. CDR3 nucleotides: TGTGCCAGCAGCTTAGTCCCAGGGGTTATCACCGGGGAGCTGTTTTTT.

The chain combines TRBV29-1 with TRBJ2-7, with TRBD1 identical over 9 bases. Germline CDR1 and CDR2: SQVTM and ANQGSEA. V was pared by 8 bases and J by 8 bases, with 7 bases of the junction left unmatched. The CDR3 is 11 amino acids. In DNA, the CDR3 is TGCAGCCTCCGGGACAGGGAACAGCAGTACTTC. It yields the protein CSLRDREQQYF.

This chain uses TRBV6-5 with TRBJ1-1; the D gene is possibly TRBD1 (5 bases). Per germline, CDR1 MNHEY and CDR2 SVGAGI. V lost 4 bases and J 5 bases, leaving 14 bases between the germline ends. The CDR3 has 14 amino acids. The CDR3 coding sequence is TGTGCCAGCAGTTGGCGCGGGGCAGGGACTGAAGCTTTCTTT. This gives the protein CASSWRGAGTEAFF.

This clone was detected once. The chain carries TRBV27 and TRBJ2-2; D gene ambiguous. CDR1 and CDR2 from the germline V gene are MNHEY and SMNVEV (reference sequence). V was clipped by 5 bases and J by 5 bases, with 9 bases between them. The CDR3 runs to 13 residues. The CDR3 sequence: CASSGASTGELFF. CDR3 nucleotides: TGTGCCAGCAGTGGAGCAAGTACCGGGGAGCTGTTTTTT.

In nucleotides, the CDR3 is TGTGCCTTTTCCACTTCCCAGGGAGGGAACACTGAAGCTTTCTTT. Protein product: CAFSTSQGGNTEAFF. This chain joins TRBV30 and TRBJ1-1; D may be TRBD1 (5 bases). V lost 7 bases and J 1 base, leaving 19 bases between the germline ends. Per the germline V gene, CDR1 is GTSNPN and CDR2 is SVGIG (reference sequence). The length of the CDR3 is 15 residues. Full variable domain (outside the CDR3, taken from reference TRBV30 and TRBJ1-1): SQTIHQWPATLVQPVGSPLSLECTVEGTSNPNLYWYRQAAGRGLQLLFYSVGIGQISSEVPQNLSASRPQDRQFILSSKKLLLSDSGFYLCAFSTSQGGNTEAFFGQGTRLTVV.

The chain joins TRBV29-1 to TRBJ2-1; D is perhaps TRBD2 (7 bases). The length of the CDR3 is 14 residues. CDR1 and CDR2 (germline): SQVTM, ANQGSEA. Trimming shortened V by 6 bases and J by 6 bases, and 18 bases separated the two germline ends. The CDR3 DNA follows: TGCAGCGTCCTACGAAGAAGGGGGGGCAATGAGCAGTTCTTC. Translation gives CSVLRRRGGNEQFF.

The chain carries TRBV6-1 and TRBJ2-7; D is possibly TRBD2 (5 bases). The germline V gene encodes CDR1 MNHNS and CDR2 SASEGT. V was clipped by 6 bases and J by 7 bases, with 19 bases between them. The CDR3 totals 14 residues. The CDR3 reads CASSPRVNPGEQYF. The DNA for the CDR3 is TGTGCCAGCAGCCCGAGGGTCAACCCGGGGGAGCAGTACTTC.

The rearrangement uses TRBV7-8 and TRBJ1-3; the D is unclear. Trimming pared 5 bases from V and 0 bases from J, leaving 11 bases between. Germline lookup yields CDR1 SGHVS and CDR2 FQNEAQ. This CDR3 has 15 residues. CDR3 nucleotides: TGTGCCAGCAGCACCAGGCGCTACTCTGGAAACACCATATATTTT. Amino acids: CASSTRRYSGNTIYF.

The chain links TRBV23-1 to TRBJ2-1; D call uncertain. TRBV23-1 is flagged as an ORF with uncertain function. The CDR3 has 14 residues. The germline V and J ends were trimmed by 1 base and 9 bases, with 13 bases remaining between them. Here the CDR3 DNA reads TGCGCCAGCAGTCAATATTCCCCGTATAGTGAGCAGTTCTTC. It yields the protein CASSQYSPYSEQFF.

V and J are TRBV11-2 and TRBJ1-1; no clear D gene. The CDR3 spans 13 residues. CDR1 and CDR2 from the germline V gene are SGHAT and FQNNGV. V was shortened by 5 bases and J by 5 bases, with 12 bases between the two germline ends. In DNA form, the CDR3 reads TGTGCCAGCAGCGGGAGTGGTGGGACTGAAGCTTTCTTT. Protein: CASSGSGGTEAFF.

This rearrangement joins TRBV27 to TRBJ2-2, with 7 bases identical to TRBD2. With 5 bases clipped from V and 0 bases from J, the junction kept 3 bases outside the gene matches. CDR1 MNHEY and CDR2 SMNVEV come from the germline V gene (reference sequence). This CDR3 is 15 amino acids long. CDR3 sequence reads: CASSTGTTNTGELFF. The DNA of the CDR3 is TGTGCCAGCAGTACCGGGACTACGAACACCGGGGAGCTGTTTTTT.

CDR3 region: CATSRTGTGYEQYF. Here the CDR3 DNA reads TGTGCCACCAGCAGAACCGGGACAGGGTACGAGCAGTACTTC. The J gene is TRBJ2-7, the V gene TRBV15, with 9 bases fitting TRBD1. The length of the CDR3 is 14 residues. Germline trimming cut 2 bases from V and 4 bases from J; bases unmatched to any gene: 3. Germline values: CDR1 LNHNV, CDR2 YYDKDF (reference sequence).

J is TRBJ2-3 and V is TRBV15; 10 bases align to TRBD2. J lost 4 bases, V lost 3 bases, and 10 bases had no gene match. Germline V lookup: CDR1 LNHNV, CDR2 YYDKDF (reference sequence). The CDR3 sequence is 17 residues long. The DNA for the CDR3 is TGTGCCACCAGCAGGGAGGTACCTAGCGGGAGTTCAGATACGCAGTATTTT. This codes for CATSREVPSGSSDTQYF.

The chain links TRBV10-3 to TRBJ2-3, with 10 bases identical to TRBD2. The V and J ends lost 2 bases and 3 bases, in that order; junction bases with no gene match: 8. CDR1 is ENHRY and CDR2 is SYGVKD in the germline V gene. This CDR3 spans 17 amino acids. This chain's CDR3 is CAISEDLAGVETDTQYF. The CDR3 DNA follows: TGTGCCATCAGTGAGGATCTAGCGGGAGTTGAGACAGATACGCAGTATTTT.

J is TRBJ2-1 and V is TRBV2, with D possibly being TRBD2 (6 bases). This CDR3 region has 13 residues. CDR1 is SNHLY and CDR2 is FYNNEI in the germline V gene. The V and J ends lost 4 bases and 7 bases respectively, with 11 bases between them. The CDR3 bases are TGTGCCAGCAGTGCCGGCGGGGTTAATGAGCAGTTCTTC. Amino acids: CASSAGGVNEQFF.

V gene TRBV6-5 combines with J gene TRBJ2-2, with 12 bases that match TRBD1. This CDR3 is built from 15 residues. Germline CDR1 MNHEY, CDR2 SVGAGI. V lost 5 bases to trimming and J lost 6 bases; unmatched junction nucleotides: 4. The CDR3 reads CASSTGQGAAGELFF. Here the CDR3 DNA reads TGTGCCAGCAGTACGGGACAGGGGGCGGCCGGGGAGCTGTTTTTT.

The chain carries TRBV7-2 and TRBJ2-4; 8 bases line up with TRBD1. The CDR3 runs to 16 residues. Per the germline V gene, CDR1 is SGHTA and CDR2 is FQGNSA. The V gene end was trimmed by 1 base and the J gene end by 0 bases; junction bases not matched to a gene: 2. Here the CDR3 DNA reads TGTGCCAGCAGCTTAGACAGGGGGGTAGCCAAAAACATTCAGTACTTC. This encodes CASSLDRGVAKNIQYF.

This sequence joins TRBV10-3 and TRBJ2-7; TRBD2 is a possible D gene (7 bases). With 8 bases removed from V and 4 bases from J, the gap between germline ends came to 18 bases. Germline V CDR1 and CDR2: ENHRY, SYGVKD. The CDR3 runs to 14 residues. The CDR3 reads CAIGGAEGFYEQYF. CDR3 nucleotide sequence: TGTGCCATCGGGGGGGCGGAGGGCTTTTACGAGCAGTACTTC.

The chain joins TRBV11-3 to TRBJ2-1; TRBD2 is a possible D gene (6 bases). Trimming stripped 6 bases from V and 9 bases from J, with 12 bases between. The CDR3 has 12 residues. CDR1 and CDR2 (germline): SGHNT, YENEEA. CDR3 in DNA: TGTGCCAGCAGTGGGGGGTCGGTTGAGCAGTTCTTC. Translating gives CASSGGSVEQFF.